This TCR beta chain was recorded in a study of blood T cell repertoires in COVID-19. Study as a whole: Acute and convalescent COVID-19 samples came from the United States, Italy and Spain. The analysed material was cDNA or gDNA that came from T cells, B-cell-depleted T cells, or PBMCs.

The CDR3 sequence is 14 residues long. Germline V lookup: CDR1 LNHDA, CDR2 SQIVND (reference sequence). The trim removed 5 bases at V and 4 bases at J, leaving 5 bases unmatched. In the original processing: Researchers report that nucleated cell counts were estimated from reference gene primer amplification. Sequencing used immunoSEQ multiplex PCR; TCRdb keeps in-frame clones, though not all of them. V, J and clone size were drawn from that table, and D and trimming were deduced from the DNA. The sample shows tens of thousands of clones, around 80% of them seen only once. The TCR was taken from a woman in her fifties or sixties with acute or convalescent COVID-19. What was sequenced was peripheral blood. The gene calls are TRBV19 and TRBJ2-1; 7 bases match TRBD1. CDR3 protein: CASSPGQPYNEQFF. The CDR3, as DNA: TGTGCCAGTAGTCCGGGACAGCCTTACAATGAGCAGTTCTTC. Based on the CDR3 plus reference TRBV19 and TRBJ2-1, the full variable domain is DGGITQSPKYLFRKEGQNVTLSCEQNLNHDAMYWYRQDPGQGLRLIYYSQIVNDFQKGDIAEGYSVSREKKESFPLTVTSAQKNPTAFYLCASSPGQPYNEQFFGPGTRLTVL.